The T cell receptor (beta chain) under discussion was sequenced for a study of cytomegalovirus exposure and HLA in healthy donors (dated by TCRdb to 2016 to 2017). Notes on the research overall: According to an earlier analysis of 550 to 750 of the donors, about 179 million T cells yielded 95 million to 140 million unique TCR beta sequences and 276 Gb of sequence data. An early release covering roughly 580 HLA-typed donors comprised about 290 gigabases of sequencing data and around 86 million unique TCR sequences. Among the approximately 420 genotyped donors, about 83% belonged to the genetic ancestry cluster associated with self-reported Caucasian donors. The study was designed to test whether signatures of past pathogen exposure could be identified by cataloging public T cell receptors. The study used immunosequencing to profile the T cell repertoires of 666 subjects and linked those repertoires to cytomegalovirus serostatus. Along with the roughly 700-subject first cohort, a separate validation cohort of over a hundred different subjects was used. To predict cytomegalovirus infection status, the study brought together high-throughput TCR immunosequencing, statistical association of individual TCRs with disease status, and machine learning. A later analysis re-analyzed previously published TCR beta repertoires from approximately 700 donors and added high-resolution HLA genotyping to study TCR occurrence patterns. The later analysis used no new phenotypic data to find candidate immune exposures, relying instead on TCR beta sequences and their occurrence across donors. To decide whether each TCR beta V gene segment behaved as functional or pseudogenic, an earlier analysis of fewer than 750 of the donors relied on high-throughput TCR beta sequencing. Alongside the repertoire data, information on donor age, sex, ethnicity and CMV serostatus was compiled. A later genetic analysis used genome-wide SNP genotypes for about three fifths of the 666 donors, treating that subset as a discovery cohort. All discovery cohort repertoires had been generated using a single sequencing platform. Both class I and class II loci were covered by HLA typing, at four-digit resolution. Typing coverage differed by locus: A, B, C, DRB1 and DQB1 were typed in about 629-630 donors, DQA1 in 500 to 550, DPA1 in 600 to 610, and DPB1 in roughly 450. Four or five DR-DQ haplotypes were treated as single units for association and clustering because of strong linkage in the cohort. Among about 390 genotyped donors of the cohort, an average of roughly 240,000 unique TCR beta nucleotide sequences were sequenced per donor, 15% to 20% of them non-productive.

The investigation overall reported the following: Some IMGT-functional V segments, including TRBV6-2 and TRBV6-3, could not be distinguished by the 87-base-pair reads and were therefore excluded. Most TCR sequences were observed very rarely across donors, whereas some public TCRs were present in many individuals. Over 15 rarely observed V segments, including chromosome 9 orphons, were excluded from the earlier analysis of a few hundred of the donors because counts were too low. V-gene and J-gene trimming of TCR beta chains was associated with a missense DCLRE1C variant in a later genetic analysis, and the association was replicated in an independent cohort. Sequencing depth was assumed to be roughly uniform across donors in the presence/absence analyses, though that assumption may not hold. Only TCR beta chains were sequenced in this cohort, and the absence of alpha or paired-chain data limited detectable features. The sequencing pipeline was judged likely to have produced a cluster of highly shared sequence variants as a technical artifact. The study listed 164 TCR beta chains as associated with cytomegalovirus. A later analysis associated 15,000 to 20,000 TCR beta sequences with specific HLA alleles at a false discovery rate of 0.05. A few of the identified cytomegalovirus-associated TCR beta chains were confirmed in vitro to be specific for cytomegalovirus antigens. A further reported finding was that TCR beta sequences accurately predicted the HLA-A and HLA-B alleles for most subjects in the first cohort. In a later analysis, several top co-occurrence clusters were reported to appear linked to parvovirus B19, influenza, CMV and Epstein-Barr virus. Most CMV-associated TCR beta chains appeared to be HLA-restricted in a later analysis, and the HLA associations seemed to be driven largely by CMV exposure. It was suggested by the authors that the approach could potentially be generalized to other disease states and immunological phenotypes. Broadly in line with IMGT annotations, most TCR beta V segments showed up in productive rearrangements about 90% or about 30% of the time in an earlier analysis of approximately 600 of the donors. According to a later genetic analysis, donors in an Asian-associated ancestry cluster had fewer N-insertions in productive TCRs than the approximately 630-donor mean. According to a later analysis, TCR association rates differed among HLA loci, with DRB1 alleles showing the most associated TCRs and HLA-C alleles showing the fewest. Strong co-occurrence of HLA alleles, especially DR and DQ, made assigning TCR associations to individual alleles difficult. The classifier was reported to diagnose cytomegalovirus status with high specificity and sensitivity in both the original and validation cohorts. Because HLA typing was missing for some donors at each locus, association tests included only the typed subset. Linkage disequilibrium might explain the correlated functional status among segregating V segments, but an unknown experimental factor could not be excluded. Immune exposure information for the cohort was limited to CMV serostatus. Compared with equally common non-associated chains, HLA-associated TCR beta chains in a later analysis were more clonally expanded and had lower generation probabilities.

The cohort consisted of more than 650 healthy bone marrow donors. All cohort members were sampled while nominally healthy, although unrecorded immune exposures were likely present. The donor was CMV seropositive and was included in the group of some 290 seropositive cohort members. A peripheral blood sample was provided by each donor, and peripheral blood mononuclear cells were used for TCR beta sequencing. The Qiagen DNeasy Blood Extraction Kit was used to extract genomic DNA from the blood cell samples. Comment on this clone: This receptor's antigen is unknown. Base-call qualities are not available, and no considerably larger clone is one nucleotide away.

Libraries were constructed by the immunoSEQ multiplex PCR assay. For the multiplex PCR, a mixture combining 60 forward primers for TCR Vbeta segments and 13 reverse primers for TCR Jbeta segments was used. A multiplex PCR assay on genomic DNA amplified the CDR3 region of rearranged TCR beta genes. The amplified TCR beta libraries were sequenced on the Illumina HiSeq System as 87-base-pair reads. Per the source publication's procedure: Across the 670 or so repertoires, a later analysis counted 80 million or so unique TCR beta chains, approximately 12 million of which were shared by at least two donors. To remove PCR and sequencing errors, raw reads were error-corrected and collapsed into unique sequences using a nearest-neighbor algorithm that merged closely related sequences. CDR3 sequences were aligned to IMGT reference sequences to assign V, D and J gene segments. For a sequence to be retained, a match of at least six nucleotides to both a V gene segment and a J gene segment was required. A rearrangement counted as productive if the CDR3 had no stop codons and remained in frame with V and J, and every other rearrangement counted as non-productive. Following IMGT convention, CDR3 was defined as the stretch from the second conserved V-encoded cysteine to the conserved J-encoded phenylalanine. Sequences without an unambiguous match to a single V gene segment were excluded from the earlier analysis of several hundred of the donors. In an earlier analysis of about 590 of the donors, a V segment was called functional when productive rearrangements were above 56.7%, and segregating when the standard deviation between donors exceeded 5%. A statistical classification framework was developed to diagnose cytomegalovirus status using the catalog of TCR beta chain sequences. V and J gene assignment, in a later analysis, came from comparing TCR nucleotide sequences with IMGT/GENE-DB human TR gene sequences. Using the TCRdist pipeline, a later analysis assigned CDR3 sequences along with most-parsimonious VDJ recombination scenarios. A later analysis defined each TCR beta chain by its CDR3 amino acid sequence plus V-gene family, and excluded reads lacking a unique V-gene family. As a way to deal with suspected cross-contamination and a sequencing artifact, a later analysis dropped 450 to 600 nucleotide sequences that were highly shared and had low generation probability. In a later analysis, a clonal expansion index for each public chain was calculated from normalized within-repertoire ranks of inferred template counts. Generation probabilities in a later analysis came from a VDJ recombination model fitted to out-of-frame rearrangements, and those results were checked against IGoR. A later analysis scored TCR-TCR, TCR-HLA and TCR-CMV co-occurrence with hypergeometric tests, applying a repertoire-size bias correction to TCR pairs. In a later analysis, false discovery rates were estimated by permuting HLA or CMV assignments 20 times. In a later analysis, co-occurring TCRs were grouped with DBSCAN, and TCRdist sequence similarity was added when clustering was performed within HLA-allele-positive subsets. For co-occurrence clustering, repertoires with fewer than 30,000 or more than 120,000 public chains were excluded, along with 4 to 6 repertoires with anomalous nucleotide sharing. In TCRdb, the immuneACCESS table is reduced to in-frame sequences with V and J assigned. These tables do not hold every clone; where another copy was compared, an unresolved V gene accounts for under half, and the others remain unexplained. V and J calls and clone size are as listed in that table; D and trimming were resolved from the DNA. The sample table lists about 64,000 clones, 65% to 70% of them with a count of one. The ten biggest clones cover 14% of the sample.

The cysteine opens and the phenylalanine closes a CDR3 of 13 amino acids. The retained sequence is limited to the CDR3, 39 bases, with the frame set at the first base. The germline V and J ends show losses of 2 bases and 5 bases respectively, and no gene match explains 3 bases of the junction. Based on the germline V gene (reference sequence), the CDR1 and CDR2 sequences are SEHNR and FQNEAQ. Sequenced sample: PBMCs. The chain employs TRBV7-9 and TRBJ2-7; 7 bases in the junction line up with TRBD2. This receptor was identified in a male donor in good health and CMV-seropositive. The encoded CDR3 is CASSLQGGNEQYF. The DNA reads as follows: TGTGCCAGCAGCTTACAGGGAGGGAACGAGCAGTACTTC.